This T cell receptor (beta chain) was recorded in a study of blood T cell repertoires in COVID-19. About the study: COVID-19 samples collected from the United States, Italy and Spain covered acute and convalescent phases.

Assay: immunoSEQ multiplex PCR; the TCRdb copy retains only in-frame clones and omits some. The table records fewer than 250,000 clones, 80% to 90% of them present only once. V gave up 0 bases and J gave up 4 bases, with 6 bases separating them. Germline CDR1 and CDR2: SQVTM and ANQGSEA. The CDR3 totals 12 residues. Sequences were obtained from peripheral blood. This receptor was identified in a man in his forties with acute or convalescent COVID-19. This chain uses TRBV29-1 with TRBJ1-1, with unresolved D. The CDR3 bases are TGCAGCGTTGAAGAGGGCGCCACTGAAGCTTTCTTT. Protein sequence: CSVEEGATEAFF.